This T cell receptor (beta chain) came from a study of T cell responses to AZD1222 COVID-19 vaccine. Study-level points and caveats: Repertoires were sampled only after the peak T cell response. Regions 160-218 and 743-854 held dominance among vaccine-associated CD4 TCRs, which spanned spike. Donors were largely white British and mainly female; clonal diversity was possibly underestimated.

This clone has only one observation. Its antigen is unidentified. Second doses were pooled across both intervals (about 4 or about 12 weeks). Repertoires were generated with immunoSEQ multiplex PCR, while TCRdb's copy carries only in-frame clones and drops some. This sample carries over 150,000 clones, approximately 93% of them seen once, and the ten largest clones take approximately 1%. The clonotype originates from an adult who received the AZD1222 COVID-19 vaccine. The sequencing here drew on peripheral blood, taken 28 days after the second AZD1222 dose.

The CDR3 DNA sequence: TGTGCCAGCAGCTTAGCCCCAGGTCGGCGCAATCAGCCCCAGCATTTT. Its translation is CASSLAPGRRNQPQHF. The J gene is TRBJ1-5, the V gene TRBV11-3; D uncertain. The ends were cut back, 1 base at V and 2 bases at J, with 12 bases in the middle. This CDR3 contains 16 residues. Per the germline V gene, CDR1 is SGHNT and CDR2 is YENEEA.